This T cell receptor beta chain is drawn from a study of T-cell reconstitution after alpha-beta-depleted transplantation in children. This clonotype showed up just a few times. V trimming: 3 bases; J trimming: 5 bases; junction bases outside the gene matches: 5. Germline lookup yields CDR1 KGHSH and CDR2 LQKENI. This CDR3 is built from 15 residues. Library preparation (for TCRbeta) was performed with unique molecular identifiers. TCRdb re-called the PCR reads with MiXCR, one entry per CDR3 protein. This sample has about 980,000 distinct CDR3 sequences, with about 29% found just once. The receptor was derived from a boy under two years old who had a stem cell transplant for SCID, so the T cells may come from the graft donor. V usage is TRBV18 and J usage is TRBJ2-7, with TRBD1 matching 12 bases. The sequencing used PBMCs, mostly from graft donor cells, collected 360 days after TCRalphabeta/CD19-depleted stem cell transplant. The CDR3 protein is CASSPLGQGAHEQYF. DNA for the CDR3: TGTGCCAGCTCACCCCTGGGACAGGGGGCCCACGAGCAGTACTTC.